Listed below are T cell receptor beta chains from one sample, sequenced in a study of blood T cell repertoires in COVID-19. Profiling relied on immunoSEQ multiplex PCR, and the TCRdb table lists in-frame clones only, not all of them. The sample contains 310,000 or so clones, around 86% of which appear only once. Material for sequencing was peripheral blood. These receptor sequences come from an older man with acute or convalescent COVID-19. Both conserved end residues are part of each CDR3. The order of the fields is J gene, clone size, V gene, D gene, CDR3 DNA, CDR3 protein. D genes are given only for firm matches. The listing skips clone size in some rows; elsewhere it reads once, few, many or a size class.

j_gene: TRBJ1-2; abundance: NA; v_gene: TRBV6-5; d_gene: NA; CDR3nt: TGTGCCAGCAGTTACGACAGGAACTATGGCTACACCTTC; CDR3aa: CASSYDRNYGYTF
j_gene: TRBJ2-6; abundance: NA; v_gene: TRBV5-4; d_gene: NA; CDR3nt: TGTGCCAGCAGCTTGATCGGGAGTGGTGGGGCCAACGTCCTGACTTTC; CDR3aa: CASSLIGSGGANVLTF
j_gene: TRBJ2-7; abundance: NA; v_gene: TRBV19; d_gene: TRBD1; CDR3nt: TGTGCCACTAGAACAGGGGGAGACACCTACGAGCAGTACTTC; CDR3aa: CATRTGGDTYEQYF
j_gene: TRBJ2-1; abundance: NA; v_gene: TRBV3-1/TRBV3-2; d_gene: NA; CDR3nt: TGTGCCAGCAGCCTTCGGGGCGGAGGGCACTACAATGAGCAGTTCTTC; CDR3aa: CASSLRGGGHYNEQFF
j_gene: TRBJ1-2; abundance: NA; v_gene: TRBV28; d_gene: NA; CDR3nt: TGTGCCAGCAGTTTAGGCCCAGGGCTGCGGGGCTACACCTTC; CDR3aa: CASSLGPGLRGYTF
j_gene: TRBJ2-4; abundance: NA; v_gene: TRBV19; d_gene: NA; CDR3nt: TGTGCCAGTACTCCCCCGGGAAGAGCCAAAAACATTCAGTACTTC; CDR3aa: CASTPPGRAKNIQYF
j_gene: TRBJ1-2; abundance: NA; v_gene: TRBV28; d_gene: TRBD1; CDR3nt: TGTGCCAGCAGATTTCCAGGGGGCGCAAACACCTTC; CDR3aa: CASRFPGGANTF
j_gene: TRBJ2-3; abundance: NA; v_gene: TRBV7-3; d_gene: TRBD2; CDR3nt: TGTGCCAGCAGCTTCAGGGGCGCGGGGGGGCAACCACCCGATACGCAGTATTTT; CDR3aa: CASSFRGAGGQPPDTQYF
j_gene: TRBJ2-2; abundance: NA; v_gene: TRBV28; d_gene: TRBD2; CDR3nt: TGTGCCACCGCACGACTAGCGGGGGGACTGAACACCGGGGAGCTGTTTTTT; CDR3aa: CATARLAGGLNTGELFF
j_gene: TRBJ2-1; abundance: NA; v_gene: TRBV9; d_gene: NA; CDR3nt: TGTGCCAGCAGCGTAGGGACAGCAAACAATGAGCAGTTCTTC; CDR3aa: CASSVGTANNEQFF
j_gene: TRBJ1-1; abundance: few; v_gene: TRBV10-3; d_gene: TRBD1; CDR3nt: TGTGCCATCAGAAGGACAGGGGTCGACACTGAAGCTTTCTTT; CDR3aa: CAIRRTGVDTEAFF
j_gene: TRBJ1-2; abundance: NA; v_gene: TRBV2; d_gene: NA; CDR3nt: TGTGCCAGCAGCGGAGGCGATGGCTACACCTTC; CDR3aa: CASSGGDGYTF
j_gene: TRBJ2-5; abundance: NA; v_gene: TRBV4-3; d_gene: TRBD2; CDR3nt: TGCGCCAGCAGCCGATTTAGCGGGGCTGACCAAGAGACCCAGTACTTC; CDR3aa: CASSRFSGADQETQYF
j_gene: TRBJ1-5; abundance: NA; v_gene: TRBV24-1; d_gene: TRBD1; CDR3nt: TGTGCCACCAGTGGACAGGGCATTCGTCAGCCCCAGCATTTT; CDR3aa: CATSGQGIRQPQHF